This entry features one TCR beta chain sequence. Its specificity is not known. The sample is drawn from a study of OX40 agonist ivuxolimab in advanced cancers. Study outcomes and limitations: Some of the nonresponding patients also showed low levels of normalized T-cell clonal expansion. The investigators did not determine what antigen specificity the expanded peripheral T cells had.

Here immunoSEQ multiplex PCR was the method, and the copy in TCRdb shows in-frame clones only, minus some. This sample has about 22,000 clones, with roughly 80% found just once. Trimming removed 0 bases at V and 0 bases at J, with 5 bases between. CDR1 is KGHSH and CDR2 is LQKENI in the germline V gene. The CDR3 covers 14 residues. This receptor was identified in an adult with an advanced solid tumor such as melanoma, head and neck, liver or kidney cancer. Sequenced here: CD4+ or CD8+ T cells sorted from blood, sampled in a trial of the OX40 agonist ivuxolimab. This sequence joins TRBV18 and TRBJ1-1; D is ambiguous. CDR3 protein: CASSPPYMNTEAFF. In nucleotides, the CDR3 is TGTGCCAGCTCACCACCTTACATGAACACTGAAGCTTTCTTT.